These 9 T cell receptor beta chains share one sample of origin, sequenced in a study of T cell repertoires in cytomegalovirus infection. TCRdb processed the reads anew with MiXCR; each CDR3 protein has one entry. The table includes roughly 920,000 distinct CDR3 sequences, more than 25% detected once. What these receptors recognize is not known. Material: cultured CD8+ T cells from PBMCs, obtained from culture after CMV antigen stimulation. The origin of the receptors is a human donor in good health (CMV status not recorded). Some clones in this sample may be carry-over from other donors' samples.

The DNA of the CDR3 is TGTGCCAGCAGCTCGAGAAACCCCCTAAGGCAACCCCAGCATTTT. Translated: CASSSRNPLRQPQHF. The rearrangement joins TRBV7-9 to TRBJ1-5; D not certain. Trimming took 4 bases from V and 10 from J, leaving 20 bases between them. The V gene's germline CDR1 is SEHNR and CDR2 FQNEAQ (reference sequence). CDR3 length equals 15 residues.

In this sample, this clonotype turned up many times. The chain recombines TRBV6-1 with TRBJ2-7, with D maybe TRBD1 (6 bases). Per germline, CDR1 MNHNS and CDR2 SASEGT. The length of the CDR3 is 15 residues. Trimming left V 3 bases short and J 4 bases short, with 16 bases between. CDR3 DNA sequence: TGTGCCAGCAGTGAGGACAGCAACTTTCATTACGAGCAGTACGTC. It yields the protein CASSEDSNFHYEQYV.

This clonotype has at least ten counts. The rearrangement links TRBV12-3 or TRBV12-4 to TRBJ1-2; D perhaps matches TRBD1 (5 bases). The CDR3 contains 15 residues. The germline V and J ends were trimmed by 5 bases and 4 bases, with 17 bases remaining between them. CDR3 in amino acids: CASSPGRPGVYGYTF. The CDR3 bases are TGTGCCAGCAGTCCGGGACGCCCTGGGGTCTATGGCTACACCTTC.

A few counts support this clonotype. The CDR3 is CASCPWESTGELFF. CDR3 DNA: TGTGCCAGCTGTCCCTGGGAAAGCACCGGGGAGCTGTTTTTT. V usage is TRBV19 and J usage is TRBJ2-2, with D hard to call. Germline V CDR1 and CDR2: LNHDA, SQIVND (reference sequence). This CDR3 spans 14 amino acids. V lost 9 bases and J 4 bases, leaving 15 bases between the germline ends.

This clonotype was seen only a few times. This rearrangement joins TRBV5-4 to TRBJ1-6; D might be TRBD1 (5 bases). V gave up 4 bases and J gave up 9 bases, with 20 bases separating them. Per germline, CDR1 SGHNT and CDR2 YYREEE (reference sequence). This CDR3 region has 16 residues. The CDR3 here is CASSGGGGGLVSPLHF. The CDR3 nucleotides read TGTGCCAGCAGCGGGGGAGGCGGCGGACTAGTTTCACCCCTCCACTTT.

This clonotype occurred a few times. The chain couples TRBV7-9 to TRBJ1-1; the D gene is possibly TRBD1 (5 bases). Per germline, CDR1 SEHNR and CDR2 FQNEAQ (reference sequence). Trimming took off 5 bases at V and 3 bases at J, with 16 bases between the two ends. This CDR3 comprises 15 residues. CDR3 sequence: CASSKTRGEDTEAFF. In DNA, the CDR3 is TGTGCCAGCAGCAAAACCCGGGGGGAGGACACTGAAGCTTTCTTT.

This sequence joins TRBV14 and TRBJ1-2; D is unresolved. CDR3 length: 12 residues. V was cut by 3 bases and J by 7 bases, with 9 bases left in between. Germline V lookup: CDR1 SGHDN, CDR2 FVKESK. The CDR3: CASSQRTVGYTF. CDR3 sequence (DNA): TGTGCCAGCAGCCAGAGGACGGTTGGCTACACCTTC.

The chain carries TRBV6-6 and TRBJ1-4; D is undetermined. CDR1 and CDR2 (germline): MNHNY, SVGAGI (reference sequence). V shed 2 bases and J shed 8 bases, with 9 bases lying between them. The CDR3 is 13 amino acids. The CDR3 DNA is TGTGCCAGCAGTTACGCCCCCCGGGAAAAACTGTTTTTT. Protein sequence: CASSYAPREKLFF.

In its sample, this clonotype was seen once. The V gene is TRBV5-1, the J gene TRBJ1-6; D call uncertain. Germline lookup yields CDR1 SGHRS and CDR2 YFSETQ. Trimming pared 0 bases from V and 3 bases from J, leaving 7 bases between. This CDR3 is 15 amino acids long. CDR3 DNA sequence: TGCGCCAGCAGCTTGGGTGGACGCTATAATTCACCCCTCCACTTT. Residues: CASSLGGRYNSPLHF.